This T cell receptor (beta chain) appears in the sequencing data of a study of graft-versus-host responses after intestinal transplantation. The method was immunoSEQ multiplex PCR; TCRdb's version includes in-frame clones alone and lacks a portion of them. The sample lists 30,000 to 40,000 clones; roughly 80% were seen once. The sequences come from PBMCs, collected roughly 34 months after transplant. This receptor was obtained from a human patient who received an intestinal transplant, so some T cells may come from the graft donor.

The chain's CDR3 is CASSLLTDNSPLHF. DNA for the CDR3: TGCGCCAGCAGCTTGTTGACAGATAATTCACCCCTCCACTTT. The chain joins TRBV5-1 to TRBJ1-6, with D possibly being TRBD1 (5 bases). Germline loops: CDR1 SGHRS, CDR2 YFSETQ. This CDR3 contains 14 residues. The V end lost 1 base, the J end lost 5 bases, and 7 bases lay between the germline ends.